A selection of T cell receptor beta chains follows, all from one sample in a study of blood T cells in healthy people across ages. TCRdb passed the 5' RACE reads through MiXCR, listing each CDR3 protein once. The sample records about 830,000 distinct CDR3 sequences, around 62% being singletons. What was sequenced was blood. The origin of the receptors is a man aged 25 to 45 in good health. Both conserved end residues are part of each CDR3. A D gene is named only where the DNA matches it firmly. Size is omitted from some rows. Given values are once, few, many or a class for expanded clones.

>TRBJ1-6|-|-|TRBV18
CASSRVDAGNSPLHF
TGTGCCAGCTCACGGGTGGACGCTGGAAATTCACCCCTCCACTTT
>TRBJ2-5|-|-|TRBV5-1
CASSSRGGQETQYF
TGCGCCAGCAGCTCCCGGGGCGGCCAAGAGACCCAGTACTTC
>TRBJ2-5|-|few|TRBV20-1
CSARAGFQETQYF
TGCAGTGCTAGGGCTGGGTTTCAAGAGACCCAGTACTTC
>TRBJ2-7|TRBD2|few|TRBV7-2
CASSLVPVGLAGYEQYF
TGTGCCAGCAGCTTAGTGCCAGTGGGACTAGCGGGATACGAGCAGTACTTC
>TRBJ2-7|TRBD1|-|TRBV20-1
CSAPDRERGYEQYF
TGCAGTGCCCCTGACAGGGAAAGGGGTTACGAGCAGTACTTC
>TRBJ2-3|-|-|TRBV10-3
CASRDIDTDTQYF
TGTGCCAGCAGGGACATAGACACAGATACGCAGTATTTT
>TRBJ2-7|-|many|TRBV28
CASNQGTTRIPNRTYEQYF
TGTGCCAGCAACCAAGGGACAACCCGAATCCCTAATCGAACCTACGAGCAGTACTTC
>TRBJ2-4|-|-|TRBV20-1
CSARDRANIQYF
TGCAGTGCTAGAGACAGGGCGAACATTCAGTACTTC
>TRBJ2-3|-|-|TRBV7-3
CASSRVPIDTQYF
TGTGCCAGCAGCAGGGTTCCAATAGATACGCAGTATTTT
>TRBJ1-3|-|-|TRBV15
CATSRDNGQGSGNTIYF
TGTGCCACCAGCAGAGATAATGGGCAGGGCTCTGGAAACACCATATATTTT
>TRBJ2-1|-|-|TRBV15
CATSAGGKEQFF
TGTGCCACCAGCGCCGGGGGAAAAGAGCAGTTCTTC
>TRBJ2-3|TRBD2|-|TRBV6-5
CASSRTSGAPDTQYF
TGTGCCAGCAGCAGGACTAGCGGGGCCCCAGATACGCAGTATTTT
>TRBJ1-2|-|few|TRBV4-2
CASSQRTDRGNYGYTF
TGTGCCAGCAGCCAACGAACGGATAGGGGCAACTATGGCTACACCTTC
>TRBJ1-5|-|-|TRBV19
CASRGREPPQHF
TGTGCCAGTAGAGGCAGGGAGCCGCCCCAGCATTTT
>TRBJ2-3|TRBD1|-|TRBV13
CASSQGQKSSTDTQYF
TGTGCCAGCAGCCAGGGACAGAAATCTAGCACAGATACGCAGTATTTT
>TRBJ1-1|-|-|TRBV5-5
CASSLVGGQNTEAFF
TGTGCCAGCAGCTTGGTAGGGGGGCAGAACACTGAAGCTTTCTTT
>TRBJ2-7|-|-|TRBV27
CASSFRGRYNEQYF
TGTGCCAGCAGTTTTAGAGGTCGGTACAATGAGCAGTACTTC
>TRBJ2-1|-|-|TRBV12-3/TRBV12-4
CASTRSSGHNEQFF
TGTGCCAGCACCCGAAGTTCAGGACACAATGAGCAGTTCTTC
>TRBJ2-3|-|-|TRBV27
CASSLDSFTDTQYF
TGTGCCAGCAGCCTGGACTCCTTCACAGATACGCAGTATTTT
>TRBJ2-7|-|-|TRBV7-9
CASSPETGYEQYF
TGTGCCAGCAGCCCAGAAACAGGGTACGAGCAGTACTTC
>TRBJ2-3|-|-|TRBV2
CSSSDWTAKVADTQYF
TGTAGCAGCAGTGATTGGACAGCGAAAGTGGCAGATACGCAGTATTTT
>TRBJ2-4|TRBD1|-|TRBV11-2
CASSSLDRALAKNIQYF
TGTGCCAGCAGCTCCTTGGACAGGGCGCTAGCCAAAAACATTCAGTACTTC
>TRBJ2-1|-|-|TRBV9
CASSVSSSSYNEQFF
TGTGCCAGCAGCGTTAGTTCCAGCTCCTACAATGAGCAGTTCTTC
>TRBJ2-3|TRBD2|-|TRBV4-2
CASSPKGTSGNTDTQYF
TGTGCCAGCAGTCCAAAGGGGACTAGCGGGAACACAGATACGCAGTATTTT
>TRBJ2-3|-|-|TRBV5-1
CASSRDPEDTQYF
TGCGCCAGCAGCAGGGACCCGGAGGATACGCAGTATTTT
>TRBJ1-2|-|-|TRBV6-1
CASDPGTHSGYTF
TGTGCCAGCGATCCCGGGACACATTCTGGCTACACCTTC
>TRBJ2-3|TRBD1|-|TRBV29-1
CSVEDGNRGRDTQYF
TGCAGCGTTGAAGATGGGAACAGGGGGCGGGATACGCAGTATTTT
>TRBJ1-2|-|-|TRBV5-1
CASSSGVRPNGYTF
TGCGCCAGCAGCTCTGGAGTTCGACCCAATGGCTACACCTTC
>TRBJ2-3|TRBD2|-|TRBV24-1
CATSDLELAGTDTQYF
TGTGCCACCAGTGATTTGGAACTAGCGGGGACAGATACGCAGTATTTT
>TRBJ2-3|-|once|TRBV27
CASSFAISTDTQYF
TGTGCCAGCAGTTTTGCAATTAGCACAGATACGCAGTATTTT
>TRBJ2-5|-|-|TRBV7-9
CASLRDTQETQYF
TGTGCCAGCCTCCGGGACACCCAAGAGACCCAGTACTTC
>TRBJ1-5|-|-|TRBV2
CASSMTGQPQHF
TGTGCCAGCAGTATGACGGGTCAGCCCCAGCATTTT